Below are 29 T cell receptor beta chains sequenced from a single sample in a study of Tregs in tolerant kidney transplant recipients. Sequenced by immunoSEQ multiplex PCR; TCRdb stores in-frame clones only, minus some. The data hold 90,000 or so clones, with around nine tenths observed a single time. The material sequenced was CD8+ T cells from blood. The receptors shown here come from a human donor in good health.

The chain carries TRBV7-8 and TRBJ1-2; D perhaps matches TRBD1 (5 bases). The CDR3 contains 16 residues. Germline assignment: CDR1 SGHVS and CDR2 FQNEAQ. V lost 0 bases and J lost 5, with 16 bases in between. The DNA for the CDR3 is TGTGCCAGCAGCTTAGCGTTTGGGCAGGGAAGGTATGGCTACACCTTC. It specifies CASSLAFGQGRYGYTF.

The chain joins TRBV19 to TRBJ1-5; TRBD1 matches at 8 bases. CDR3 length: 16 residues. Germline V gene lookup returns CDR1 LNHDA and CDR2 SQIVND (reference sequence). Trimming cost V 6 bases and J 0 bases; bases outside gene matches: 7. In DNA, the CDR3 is TGTGCCAGTAGCGACCCCGACAGGGGTAGCAATCAGCCCCAGCATTTT. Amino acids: CASSDPDRGSNQPQHF.

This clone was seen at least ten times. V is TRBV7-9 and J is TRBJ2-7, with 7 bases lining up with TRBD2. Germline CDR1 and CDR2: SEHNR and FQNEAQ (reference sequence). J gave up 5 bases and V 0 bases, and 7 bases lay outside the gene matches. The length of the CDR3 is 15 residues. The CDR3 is CASSLASGIAHEQYF. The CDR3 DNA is TGTGCCAGCAGCTTAGCCAGCGGGATAGCCCACGAGCAGTACTTC. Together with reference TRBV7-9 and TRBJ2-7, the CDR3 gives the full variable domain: DTGVSQNPRHKITKRGQNVTFRCDPISEHNRLYWYRQTLGQGPEFLTYFQNEAQLEKSRLLSDRFSAERPKGSFSTLEIQRTEQGDSAMYLCASSLASGIAHEQYFGPGTRLTVT.

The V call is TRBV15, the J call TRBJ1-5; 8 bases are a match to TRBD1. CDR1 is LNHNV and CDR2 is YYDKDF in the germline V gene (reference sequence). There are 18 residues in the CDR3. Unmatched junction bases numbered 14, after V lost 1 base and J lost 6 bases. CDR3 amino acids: CATSRATPGTGYVQPQHF. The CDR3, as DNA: TGTGCCACCAGCAGAGCTACCCCCGGGACAGGTTACGTTCAGCCCCAGCATTTT.

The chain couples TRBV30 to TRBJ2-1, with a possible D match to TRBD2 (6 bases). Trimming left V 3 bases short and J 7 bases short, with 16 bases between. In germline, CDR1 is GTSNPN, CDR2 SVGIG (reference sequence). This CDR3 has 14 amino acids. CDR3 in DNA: TGTGCCTGGAGACTGGGAGCCGCGGGGAATGAGCAGTTCTTC. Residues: CAWRLGAAGNEQFF.

The CDR3 nucleotides read TGTGCCAGCAGTTTAGGAAATACTGAAGCTTTCTTT. This codes for CASSLGNTEAFF. The V gene is TRBV27, the J gene TRBJ1-1; D ambiguous. This CDR3 is built from 12 residues. Trimming stripped 2 bases from V and 5 bases from J, with 6 bases between. Looked up from germline, CDR1 is MNHEY and CDR2 is SMNVEV (reference sequence).

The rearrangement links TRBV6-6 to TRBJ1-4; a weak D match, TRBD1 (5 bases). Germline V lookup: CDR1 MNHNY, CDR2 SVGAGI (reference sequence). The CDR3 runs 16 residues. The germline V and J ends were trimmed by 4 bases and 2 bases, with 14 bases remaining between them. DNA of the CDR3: TGTGCCAGCAGTTCCGACCTAGGGGCTACTAATGAAAAACTGTTTTTT. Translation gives CASSSDLGATNEKLFF.

Written as DNA, the CDR3 is TGTGCCAGCAGCTTATGGGCAGGGGGAGGTGAGACCCAGTACTTC. Its translation is CASSLWAGGGETQYF. The rearrangement joins TRBV7-3 to TRBJ2-5; TRBD1 might be the D (7 bases). V lost 2 bases and J 5 bases, leaving 15 bases between the germline ends. Per germline, CDR1 SGHTA and CDR2 FQGTGA. The CDR3 is made up of 15 amino acids.

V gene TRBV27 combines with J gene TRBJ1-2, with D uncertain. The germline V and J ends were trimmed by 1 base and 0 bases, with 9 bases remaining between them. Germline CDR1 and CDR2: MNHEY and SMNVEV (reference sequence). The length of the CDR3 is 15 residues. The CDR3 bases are TGTGCCAGCAGTTTATGGGCAGGAACTAACTATGGCTACACCTTC. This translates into CASSLWAGTNYGYTF.

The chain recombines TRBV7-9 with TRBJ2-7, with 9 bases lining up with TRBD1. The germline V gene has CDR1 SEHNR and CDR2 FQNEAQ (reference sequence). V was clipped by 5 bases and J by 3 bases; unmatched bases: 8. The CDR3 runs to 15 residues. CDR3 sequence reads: CASSHDRGDLYEQYF. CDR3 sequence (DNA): TGTGCCAGCAGCCACGACAGGGGGGATCTCTACGAGCAGTACTTC.

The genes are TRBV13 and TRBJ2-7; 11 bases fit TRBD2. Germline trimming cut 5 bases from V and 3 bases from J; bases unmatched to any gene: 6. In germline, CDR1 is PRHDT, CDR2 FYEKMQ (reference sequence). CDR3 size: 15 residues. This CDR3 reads CASSPQLAGVYEQYF. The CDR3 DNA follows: TGTGCCAGCAGCCCTCAACTAGCGGGGGTCTACGAGCAGTACTTC.

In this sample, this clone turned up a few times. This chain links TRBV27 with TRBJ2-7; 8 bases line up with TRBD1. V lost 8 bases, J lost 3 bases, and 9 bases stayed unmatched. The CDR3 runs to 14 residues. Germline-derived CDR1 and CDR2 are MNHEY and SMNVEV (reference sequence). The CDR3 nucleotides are TGTGCCAGCCAGGGGGCTAAGGGCGTCTACGAGCAGTACTTC. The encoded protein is CASQGAKGVYEQYF.

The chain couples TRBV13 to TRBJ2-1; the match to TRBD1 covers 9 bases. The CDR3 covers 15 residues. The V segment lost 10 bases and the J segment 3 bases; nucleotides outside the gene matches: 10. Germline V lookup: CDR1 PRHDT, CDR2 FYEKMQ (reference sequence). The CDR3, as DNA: TGTGCCACCCTACCCGGGACAGGGCTCTACAATGAGCAGTTCTTC. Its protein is CATLPGTGLYNEQFF.

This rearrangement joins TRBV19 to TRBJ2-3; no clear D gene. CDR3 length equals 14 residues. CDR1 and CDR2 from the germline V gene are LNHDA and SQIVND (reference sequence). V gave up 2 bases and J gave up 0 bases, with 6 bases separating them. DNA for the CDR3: TGTGCCAGTAGTATACTGGGGAGCACAGATACGCAGTATTTT. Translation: CASSILGSTDTQYF.

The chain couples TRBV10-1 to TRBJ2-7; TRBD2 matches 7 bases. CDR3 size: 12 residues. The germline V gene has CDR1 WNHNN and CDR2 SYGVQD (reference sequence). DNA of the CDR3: TGCGCGAGCGGGGACTCGTACTACGAGCAGTACTTC. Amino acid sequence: CASGDSYYEQYF.

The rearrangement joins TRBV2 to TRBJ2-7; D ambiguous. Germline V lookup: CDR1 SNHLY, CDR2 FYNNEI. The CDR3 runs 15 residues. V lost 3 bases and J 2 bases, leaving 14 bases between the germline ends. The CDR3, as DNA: TGTGCCAGCAGTGATCGAACAGCCGTTCCCTACGAGCAGTACTTC. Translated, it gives CASSDRTAVPYEQYF.

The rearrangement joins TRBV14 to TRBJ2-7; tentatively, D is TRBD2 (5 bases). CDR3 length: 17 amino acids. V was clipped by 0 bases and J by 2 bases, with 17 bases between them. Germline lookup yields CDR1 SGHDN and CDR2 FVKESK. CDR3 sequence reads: CASSQDLGAGITYEQYF. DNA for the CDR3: TGTGCCAGCAGCCAAGATTTGGGCGCGGGTATAACCTACGAGCAGTACTTC.

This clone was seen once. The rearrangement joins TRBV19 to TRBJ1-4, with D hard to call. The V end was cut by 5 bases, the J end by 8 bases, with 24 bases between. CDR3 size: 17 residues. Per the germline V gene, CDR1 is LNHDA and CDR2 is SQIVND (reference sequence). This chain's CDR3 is CASSPNAIGIHFEKLFF. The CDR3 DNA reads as TGTGCCAGTAGTCCGAATGCTATCGGTATCCATTTCGAAAAACTGTTTTTT.

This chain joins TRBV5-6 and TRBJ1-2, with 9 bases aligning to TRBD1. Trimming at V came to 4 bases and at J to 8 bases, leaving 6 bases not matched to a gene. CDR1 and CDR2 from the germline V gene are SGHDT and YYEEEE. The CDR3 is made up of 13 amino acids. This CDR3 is CASSQDRGRGYTF. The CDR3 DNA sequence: TGTGCCAGCAGCCAGGACAGGGGACGCGGCTACACCTTC. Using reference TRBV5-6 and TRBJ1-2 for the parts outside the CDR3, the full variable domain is DAGVTQSPTHLIKTRGQQVTLRCSPKSGHDTVSWYQQALGQGPQFIFQYYEEEERQRGNFPDRFSGHQFPNYSSELNVNALLLGDSALYLCASSQDRGRGYTFGSGTRLTVV.

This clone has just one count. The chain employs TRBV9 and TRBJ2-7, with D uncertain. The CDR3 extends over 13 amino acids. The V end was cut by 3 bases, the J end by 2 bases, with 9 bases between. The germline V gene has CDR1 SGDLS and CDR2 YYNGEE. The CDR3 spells CASSAPSAYEQYF. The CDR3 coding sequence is TGTGCCAGCAGCGCCCCGAGCGCCTACGAGCAGTACTTC.

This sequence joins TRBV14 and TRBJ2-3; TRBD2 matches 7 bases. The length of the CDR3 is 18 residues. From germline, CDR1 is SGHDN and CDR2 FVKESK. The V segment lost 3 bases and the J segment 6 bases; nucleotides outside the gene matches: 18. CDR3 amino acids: CASSHLGGSGLLSDTQYF. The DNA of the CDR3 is TGTGCCAGCAGCCATCTCGGGGGGAGCGGTCTGCTATCCGATACGCAGTATTTT.

The CDR3: CASSPIPTGSYEQYF. DNA for the CDR3: TGTGCCAGCAGTCCTATTCCGACAGGTTCCTACGAGCAGTACTTC. The chain recombines TRBV27 with TRBJ2-7; TRBD1 is a possible D gene (6 bases). Germline CDR1 is MNHEY and CDR2 is SMNVEV (reference sequence). This CDR3 contains 15 residues. V was shortened by 5 bases and J by 1 base, with 15 bases between the two germline ends.

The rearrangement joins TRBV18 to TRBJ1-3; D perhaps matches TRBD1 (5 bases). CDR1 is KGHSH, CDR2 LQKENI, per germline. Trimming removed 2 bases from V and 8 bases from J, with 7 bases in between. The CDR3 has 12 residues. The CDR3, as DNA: TGTGCCAGCTCACCAGGGGCGGACACCATATATTTT. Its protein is CASSPGADTIYF. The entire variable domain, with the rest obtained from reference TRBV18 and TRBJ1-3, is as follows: NAGVMQNPRHLVRRRGQEARLRCSPMKGHSHVYWYRQLPEEGLKFMVYLQKENIIDESGMPKERFSAEFPKEGPSILRIQQVVRGDSAAYFCASSPGADTIYFGEGSWLTVV.

The CDR3 DNA sequence: TGTGCCAGCACGGGGGGCAAGGACATTCAGTACTTC. This encodes CASTGGKDIQYF. The chain links TRBV6-1 to TRBJ2-4, with D possibly TRBD2 on 7 matching bases. Trimming cost V 7 bases and J 8 bases, with 12 bases left between them. Germline V CDR1 and CDR2: MNHNS, SASEGT. The CDR3 spans 12 residues.

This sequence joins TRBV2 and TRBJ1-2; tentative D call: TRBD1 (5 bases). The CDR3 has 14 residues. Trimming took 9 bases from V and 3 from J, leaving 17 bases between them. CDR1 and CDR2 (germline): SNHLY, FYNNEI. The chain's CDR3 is CASPTGGRDYGYTF. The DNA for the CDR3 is TGTGCCAGTCCCACCGGGGGACGCGACTATGGCTACACCTTC. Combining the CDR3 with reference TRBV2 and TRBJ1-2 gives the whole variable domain EPEVTQTPSHQVTQMGQEVILRCVPISNHLYFYWYRQILGQKVEFLVSFYNNEISEKSEIFDDQFSVERPDGSNFTLKIRSTKLEDSAMYFCASPTGGRDYGYTFGSGTRLTVV.

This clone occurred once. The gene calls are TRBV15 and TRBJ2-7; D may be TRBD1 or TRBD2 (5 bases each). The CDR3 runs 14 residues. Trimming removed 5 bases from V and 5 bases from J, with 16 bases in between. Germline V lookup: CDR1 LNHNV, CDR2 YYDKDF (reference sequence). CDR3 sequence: CATSSSGRGNEQYF. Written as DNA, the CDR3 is TGTGCCACCAGCTCCTCGGGAAGGGGCAACGAGCAGTACTTC.

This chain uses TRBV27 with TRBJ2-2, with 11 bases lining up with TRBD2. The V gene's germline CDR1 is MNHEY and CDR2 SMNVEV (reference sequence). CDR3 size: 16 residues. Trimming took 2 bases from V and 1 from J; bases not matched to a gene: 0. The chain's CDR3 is CASSLLAGGNTGELFF. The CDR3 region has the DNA TGTGCCAGCAGTTTACTAGCGGGGGGGAACACCGGGGAGCTGTTTTTT.

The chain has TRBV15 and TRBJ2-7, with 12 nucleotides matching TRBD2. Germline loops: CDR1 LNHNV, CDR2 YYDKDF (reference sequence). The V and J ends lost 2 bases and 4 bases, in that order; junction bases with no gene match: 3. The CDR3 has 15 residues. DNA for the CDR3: TGTGCCACCAGCAGATTGGGACTAGCGGGTTACGAGCAGTACTTC. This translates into CATSRLGLAGYEQYF.

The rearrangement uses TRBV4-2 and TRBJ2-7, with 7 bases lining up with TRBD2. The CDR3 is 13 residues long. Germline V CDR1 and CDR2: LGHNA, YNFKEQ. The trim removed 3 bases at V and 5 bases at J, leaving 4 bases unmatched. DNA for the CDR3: TGTGCCAGCAGCCAGGGGGGGGGAAACGAGCAGTACTTC. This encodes CASSQGGGNEQYF.